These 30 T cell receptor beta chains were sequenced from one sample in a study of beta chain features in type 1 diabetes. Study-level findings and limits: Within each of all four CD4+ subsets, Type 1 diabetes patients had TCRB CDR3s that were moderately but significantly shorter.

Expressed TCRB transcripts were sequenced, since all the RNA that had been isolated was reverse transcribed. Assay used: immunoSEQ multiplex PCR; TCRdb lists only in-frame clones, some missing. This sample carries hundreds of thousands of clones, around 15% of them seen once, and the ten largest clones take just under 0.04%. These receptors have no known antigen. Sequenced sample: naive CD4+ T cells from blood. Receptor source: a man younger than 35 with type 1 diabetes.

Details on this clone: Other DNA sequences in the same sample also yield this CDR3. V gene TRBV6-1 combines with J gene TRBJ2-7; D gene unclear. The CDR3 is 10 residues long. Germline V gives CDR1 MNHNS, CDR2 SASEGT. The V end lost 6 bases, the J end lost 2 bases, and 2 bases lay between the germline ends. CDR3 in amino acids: CASSTYEQYF. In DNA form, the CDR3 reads TGTGCCAGCAGCACCTACGAGCAGTACTTC.

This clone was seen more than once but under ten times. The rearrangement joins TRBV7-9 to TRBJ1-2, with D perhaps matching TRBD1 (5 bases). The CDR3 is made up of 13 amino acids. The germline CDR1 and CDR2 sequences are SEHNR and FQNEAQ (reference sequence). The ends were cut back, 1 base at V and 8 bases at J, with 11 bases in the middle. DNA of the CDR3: TGTGCCAGCAGCTTAGGACAGCCTGGGGGCTACACCTTC. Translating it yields CASSLGQPGGYTF.

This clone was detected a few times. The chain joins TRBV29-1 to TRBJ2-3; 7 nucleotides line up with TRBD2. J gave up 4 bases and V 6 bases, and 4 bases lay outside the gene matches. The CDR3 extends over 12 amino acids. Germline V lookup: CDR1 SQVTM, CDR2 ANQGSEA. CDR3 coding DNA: TGCAGCGTACGACTAGCCCCAGATACGCAGTATTTT. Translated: CSVRLAPDTQYF.

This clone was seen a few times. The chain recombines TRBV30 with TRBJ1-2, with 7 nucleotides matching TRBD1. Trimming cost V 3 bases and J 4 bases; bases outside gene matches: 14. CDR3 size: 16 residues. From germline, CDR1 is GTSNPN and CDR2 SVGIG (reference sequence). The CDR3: CAWRKPNPTGAYGYTF. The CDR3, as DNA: TGTGCCTGGAGAAAACCTAATCCAACAGGGGCCTATGGCTACACCTTC.

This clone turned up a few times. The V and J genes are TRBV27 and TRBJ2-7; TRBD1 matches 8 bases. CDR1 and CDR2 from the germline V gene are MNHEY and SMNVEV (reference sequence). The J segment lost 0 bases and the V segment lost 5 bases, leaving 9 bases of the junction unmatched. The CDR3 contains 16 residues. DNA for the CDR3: TGTGCCAGCAGTCCGAGGGGACAGGTCCCCTCCTACGAGCAGTACTTC. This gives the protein CASSPRGQVPSYEQYF.

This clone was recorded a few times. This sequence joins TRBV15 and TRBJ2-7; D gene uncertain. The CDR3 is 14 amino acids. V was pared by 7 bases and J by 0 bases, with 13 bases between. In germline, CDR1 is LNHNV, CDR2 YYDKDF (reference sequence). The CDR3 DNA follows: TGTGCCACCAAGGAGTCCCTAAGCTCCTACGAGCAGTACTTC. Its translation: CATKESLSSYEQYF.

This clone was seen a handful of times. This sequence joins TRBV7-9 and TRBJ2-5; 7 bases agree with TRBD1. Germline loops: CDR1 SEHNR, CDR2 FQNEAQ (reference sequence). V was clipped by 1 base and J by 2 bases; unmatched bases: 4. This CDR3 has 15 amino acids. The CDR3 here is CASSLGGTDQETQYF. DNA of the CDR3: TGTGCCAGCAGCTTAGGGGGGACAGATCAAGAGACCCAGTACTTC.

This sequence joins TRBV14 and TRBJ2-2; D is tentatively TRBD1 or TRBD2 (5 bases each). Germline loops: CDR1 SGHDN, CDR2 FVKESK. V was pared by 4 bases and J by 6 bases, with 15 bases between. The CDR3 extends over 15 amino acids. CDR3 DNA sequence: TGTGCCAGCAGCCCTCGAGCCGAGGGACCCGGGGAGCTGTTTTTT. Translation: CASSPRAEGPGELFF.

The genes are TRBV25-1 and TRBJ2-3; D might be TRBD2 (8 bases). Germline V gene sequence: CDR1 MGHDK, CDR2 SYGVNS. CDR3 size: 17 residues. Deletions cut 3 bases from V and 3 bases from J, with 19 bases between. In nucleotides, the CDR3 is TGTGCCAGCAGTGACCCGACTAGCGCCAGGGGGACAGATACGCAGTATTTT. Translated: CASSDPTSARGTDTQYF.

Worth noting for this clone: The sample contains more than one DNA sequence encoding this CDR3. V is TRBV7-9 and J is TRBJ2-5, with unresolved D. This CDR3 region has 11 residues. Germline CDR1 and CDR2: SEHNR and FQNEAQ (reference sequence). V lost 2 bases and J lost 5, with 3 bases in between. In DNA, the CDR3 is TGTGCCAGCAGCTTAACTGAGACCCAGTACTTC. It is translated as CASSLTETQYF. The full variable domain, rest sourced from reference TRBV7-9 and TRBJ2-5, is DTGVSQNPRHKITKRGQNVTFRCDPISEHNRLYWYRQTLGQGPEFLTYFQNEAQLEKSRLLSDRFSAERPKGSFSTLEIQRTEQGDSAMYLCASSLTETQYFGPGTRLLVL.

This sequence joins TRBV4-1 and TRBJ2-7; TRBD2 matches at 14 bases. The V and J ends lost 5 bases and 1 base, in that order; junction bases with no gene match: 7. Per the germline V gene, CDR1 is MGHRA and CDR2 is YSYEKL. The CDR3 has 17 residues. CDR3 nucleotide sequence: TGCGCCAGCAGCAAAGGACTAGCGGGAGGCCTTTCCTACGAGCAGTACTTC. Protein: CASSKGLAGGLSYEQYF.

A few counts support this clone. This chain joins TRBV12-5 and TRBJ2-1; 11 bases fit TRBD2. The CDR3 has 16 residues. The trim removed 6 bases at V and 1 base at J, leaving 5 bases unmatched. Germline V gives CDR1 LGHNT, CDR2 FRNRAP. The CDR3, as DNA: TGTGCTAGTGGGCGGGGACTAGCGGATTCCTACAATGAGCAGTTCTTC. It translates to CASGRGLADSYNEQFF.

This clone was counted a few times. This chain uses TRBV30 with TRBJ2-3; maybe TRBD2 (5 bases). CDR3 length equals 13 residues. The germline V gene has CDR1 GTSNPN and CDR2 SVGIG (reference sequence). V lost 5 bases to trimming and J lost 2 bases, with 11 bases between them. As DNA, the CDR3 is TGTGCCTGGGCTGGGAGCTTCACAGATACGCAGTATTTT. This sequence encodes CAWAGSFTDTQYF.

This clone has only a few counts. The CDR3 sequence is CASSLNRESEKLFF. DNA for the CDR3: TGTGCCAGCAGCTTGAACAGGGAGTCTGAAAAACTGTTTTTT. The chain carries TRBV7-2 and TRBJ1-4, with a tentative D call TRBD1 (6 bases). This CDR3 has 14 residues. Germline values: CDR1 SGHTA, CDR2 FQGNSA. Trimming stripped 3 bases from V and 7 bases from J, with 12 bases between. Combining the CDR3 with reference TRBV7-2 and TRBJ1-4 gives the whole variable domain GAGVSQSPSNKVTEKGKDVELRCDPISGHTALYWYRQSLGQGLEFLIYFQGNSAPDKSGLPSDRFSAERTGGSVSTLTIQRTQQEDSAVYLCASSLNRESEKLFFGSGTQLSVL.

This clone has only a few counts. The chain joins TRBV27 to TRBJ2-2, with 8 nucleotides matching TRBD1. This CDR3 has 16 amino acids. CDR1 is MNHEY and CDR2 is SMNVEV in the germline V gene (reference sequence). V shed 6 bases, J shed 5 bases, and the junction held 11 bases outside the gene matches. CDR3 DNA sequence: TGTGCCAGCAGCCCTACCGGGACAGGCAGGACCGGGGAGCTGTTTTTT. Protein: CASSPTGTGRTGELFF.

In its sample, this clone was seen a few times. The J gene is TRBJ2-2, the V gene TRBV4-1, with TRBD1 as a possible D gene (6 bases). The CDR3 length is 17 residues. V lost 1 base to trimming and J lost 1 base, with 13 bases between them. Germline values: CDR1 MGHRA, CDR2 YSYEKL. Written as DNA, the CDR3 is TGCGCCAGCAGCCAAGTCCCTGGGGGCAGGAACACCGGGGAGCTGTTTTTT. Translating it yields CASSQVPGGRNTGELFF.

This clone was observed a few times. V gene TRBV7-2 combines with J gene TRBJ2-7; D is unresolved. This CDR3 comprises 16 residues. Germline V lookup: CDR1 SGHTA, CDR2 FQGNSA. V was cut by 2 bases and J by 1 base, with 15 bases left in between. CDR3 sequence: CASSLSGDGGSYEQYF. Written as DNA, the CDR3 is TGTGCCAGCAGCTTATCGGGCGACGGCGGTTCCTACGAGCAGTACTTC.

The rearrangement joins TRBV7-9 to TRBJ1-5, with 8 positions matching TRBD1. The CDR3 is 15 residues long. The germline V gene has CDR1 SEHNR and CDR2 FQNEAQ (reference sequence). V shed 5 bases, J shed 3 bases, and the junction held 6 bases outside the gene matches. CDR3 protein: CASSRGTGDNQPQHF. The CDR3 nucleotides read TGTGCCAGCAGCCGCGGGACAGGAGACAATCAGCCCCAGCATTTT.

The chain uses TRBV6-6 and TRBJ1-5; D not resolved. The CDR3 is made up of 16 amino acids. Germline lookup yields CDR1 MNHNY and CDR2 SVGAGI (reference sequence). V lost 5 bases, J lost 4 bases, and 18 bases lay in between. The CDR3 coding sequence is TGTGCCAGCAGTCGGTCAACCGATGGATCAAATCAGCCCCAGCATTTT. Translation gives CASSRSTDGSNQPQHF.

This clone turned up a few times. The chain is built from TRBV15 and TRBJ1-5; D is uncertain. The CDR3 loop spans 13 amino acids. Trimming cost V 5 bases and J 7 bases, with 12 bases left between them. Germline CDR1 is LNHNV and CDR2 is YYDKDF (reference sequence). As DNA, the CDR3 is TGTGCCACCAGCCCAACTGAGGCCCAGCCCCAGCATTTT. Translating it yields CATSPTEAQPQHF.

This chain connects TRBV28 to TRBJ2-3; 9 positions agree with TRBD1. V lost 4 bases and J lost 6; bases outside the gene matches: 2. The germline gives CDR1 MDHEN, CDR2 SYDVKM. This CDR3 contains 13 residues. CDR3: CASSSGQGDTQYF. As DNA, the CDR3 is TGTGCCAGCAGTTCCGGACAGGGGGATACGCAGTATTTT. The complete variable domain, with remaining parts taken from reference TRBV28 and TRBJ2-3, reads DVKVTQSSRYLVKRTGEKVFLECVQDMDHENMFWYRQDPGLGLRLIYFSYDVKMKEKGDIPEGYSVSREKKERFSLILESASTNQTSMYLCASSSGQGDTQYFGPGTRLTVL.

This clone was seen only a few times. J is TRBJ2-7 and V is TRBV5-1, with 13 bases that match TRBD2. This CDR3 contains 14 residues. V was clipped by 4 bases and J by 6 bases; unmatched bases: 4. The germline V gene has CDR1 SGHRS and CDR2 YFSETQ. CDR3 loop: CASSQGLAGSEQYF. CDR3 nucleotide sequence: TGCGCCAGCAGCCAGGGACTAGCGGGAAGCGAGCAGTACTTC.

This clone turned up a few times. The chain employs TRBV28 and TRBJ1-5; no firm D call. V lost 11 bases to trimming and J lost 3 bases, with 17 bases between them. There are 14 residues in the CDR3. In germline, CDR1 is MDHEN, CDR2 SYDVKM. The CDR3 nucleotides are TGTGCCGGGTGCTCGGGCGCTAACAATCAGCCCCAGCATTTT. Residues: CAGCSGANNQPQHF.

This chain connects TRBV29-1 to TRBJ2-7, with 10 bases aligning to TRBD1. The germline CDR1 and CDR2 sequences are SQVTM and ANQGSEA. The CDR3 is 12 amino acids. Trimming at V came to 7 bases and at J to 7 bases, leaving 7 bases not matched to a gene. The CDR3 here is CSARQGAGEQYF. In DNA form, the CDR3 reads TGCAGCGCCAGACAGGGGGCGGGGGAGCAGTACTTC.

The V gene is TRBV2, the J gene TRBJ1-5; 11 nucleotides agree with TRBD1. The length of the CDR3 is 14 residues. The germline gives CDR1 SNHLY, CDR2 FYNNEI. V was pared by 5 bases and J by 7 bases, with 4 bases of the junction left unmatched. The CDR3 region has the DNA TGTGCCAGCAGTCGGACAGGGGGCGAACAGCCCCAGCATTTT. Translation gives CASSRTGGEQPQHF.

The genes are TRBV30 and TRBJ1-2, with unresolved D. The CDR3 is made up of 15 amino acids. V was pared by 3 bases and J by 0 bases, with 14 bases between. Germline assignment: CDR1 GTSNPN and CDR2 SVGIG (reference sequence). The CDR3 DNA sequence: TGTGCCTGGAGAACCCAGGAACGATCTAACTATGGCTACACCTTC. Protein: CAWRTQERSNYGYTF.

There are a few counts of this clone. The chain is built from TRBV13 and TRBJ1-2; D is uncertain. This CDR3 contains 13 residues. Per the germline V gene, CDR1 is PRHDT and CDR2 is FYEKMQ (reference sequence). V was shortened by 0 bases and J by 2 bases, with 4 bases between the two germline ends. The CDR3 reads CASSLGENYGYTF. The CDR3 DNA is TGTGCCAGCAGCTTAGGGGAGAACTATGGCTACACCTTC.

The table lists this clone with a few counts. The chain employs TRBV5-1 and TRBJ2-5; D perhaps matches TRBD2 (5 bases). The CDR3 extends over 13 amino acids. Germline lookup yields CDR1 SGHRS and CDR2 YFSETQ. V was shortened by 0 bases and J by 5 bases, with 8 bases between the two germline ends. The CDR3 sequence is CASSLAGVETQYF. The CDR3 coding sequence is TGCGCCAGCAGCTTGGCCGGGGTCGAGACCCAGTACTTC.

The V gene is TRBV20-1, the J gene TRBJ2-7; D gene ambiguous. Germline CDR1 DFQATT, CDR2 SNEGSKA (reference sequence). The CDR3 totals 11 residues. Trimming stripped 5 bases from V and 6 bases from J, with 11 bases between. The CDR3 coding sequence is TGCAGTGCTCGTAGATACGGCGAGCAGTACTTC. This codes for CSARRYGEQYF.

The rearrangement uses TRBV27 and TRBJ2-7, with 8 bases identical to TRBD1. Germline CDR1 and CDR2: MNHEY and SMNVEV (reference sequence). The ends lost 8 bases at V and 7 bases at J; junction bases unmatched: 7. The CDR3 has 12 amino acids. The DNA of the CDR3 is TGTGCCAGCGAGGACAGGGCTGGGGAGCAGTACTTC. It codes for CASEDRAGEQYF.